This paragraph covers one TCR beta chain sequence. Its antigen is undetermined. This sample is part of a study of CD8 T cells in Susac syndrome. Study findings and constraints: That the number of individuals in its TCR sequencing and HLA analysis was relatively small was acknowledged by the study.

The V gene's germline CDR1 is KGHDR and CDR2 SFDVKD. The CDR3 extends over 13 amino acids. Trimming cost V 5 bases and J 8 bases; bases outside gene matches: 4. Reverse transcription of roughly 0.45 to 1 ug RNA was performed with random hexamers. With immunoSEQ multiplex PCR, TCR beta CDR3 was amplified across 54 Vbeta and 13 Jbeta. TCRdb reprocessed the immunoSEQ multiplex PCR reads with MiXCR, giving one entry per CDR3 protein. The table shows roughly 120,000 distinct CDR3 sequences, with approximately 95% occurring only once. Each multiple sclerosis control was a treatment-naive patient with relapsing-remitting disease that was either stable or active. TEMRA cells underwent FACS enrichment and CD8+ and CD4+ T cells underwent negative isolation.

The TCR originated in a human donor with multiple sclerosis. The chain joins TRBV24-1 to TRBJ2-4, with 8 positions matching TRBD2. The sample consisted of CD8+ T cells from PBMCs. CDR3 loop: CATSASGGDIQYF. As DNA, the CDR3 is TGTGCCACCAGTGCGTCCGGGGGGGACATTCAGTACTTC.